This is a list of T cell receptor beta chains from one sample in a study of T cell changes during pregnancy in multiple sclerosis. The protocol was immunoSEQ multiplex PCR, while the TCRdb copy is restricted to in-frame clones and leaves out a portion. The data show over 65,000 clones, approximately 90% seen once. Sequences were derived from peripheral blood, sampled in the first trimester of pregnancy. The receptor source for this set is a female donor with multiple sclerosis, enrolled in a pregnancy study. CDR3s include the opening cysteine and the closing phenylalanine or tryptophan. A D gene is named only where the DNA matches it firmly.

TRBJ1-6,TRBV7-9,-,CASSLAPGLSPLHF
TRBJ2-7,TRBV5-4,-,CASSFDRTYEQYF
TRBJ2-7,TRBV4-1,-,CASSQGAGLEQYF
TRBJ1-2,TRBV27,TRBD1,CASSYDPRGGGYGYTF
TRBJ2-7,TRBV5-1,TRBD2,CASSRPTLAEEVYEQYF
TRBJ2-7,TRBV7-2,-,CASSFYRDTYEQYF
TRBJ2-7,TRBV6-5,-,CASSGQADEQYF
TRBJ2-3,TRBV5-4,-,CASSLEGPRTDTQYF
TRBJ2-3,TRBV18,-,CASSPRGADTQYF
TRBJ2-3,TRBV11-2,TRBD2,CASSLGRGVTDTQYF
TRBJ1-1,TRBV6-1,TRBD1,CASSESGTGGRMNTEAFF
TRBJ1-2,TRBV19,-,CASSRTANYGYTF
TRBJ1-5,TRBV7-6,-,CASSEVEGNQPQHF
TRBJ2-1,TRBV5-1,-,CASSLYTSNEQFF
TRBJ2-6,TRBV30,-,CAWGGGANVLTF
TRBJ2-7,TRBV29-1,-,CSVGQGADEQYF
TRBJ2-1,TRBV28,TRBD2,CASGGGAGVTEQFF
TRBJ1-6,TRBV2,-,CASTMSNSPLHF
TRBJ2-2,TRBV2,-,CASSQENTGELFF
TRBJ2-3,TRBV18,-,CASSPTADTQYF
TRBJ2-1,TRBV5-8,TRBD2,CASSLMRGGGNEQFF
TRBJ2-1,TRBV6-1,-,CASNEGVSGNNEQFF
TRBJ2-7,TRBV7-8,TRBD2,CASSFGLAGALDEQYF
TRBJ2-7,TRBV5-4,-,CASSLGAKIWDEQYF
TRBJ1-2,TRBV5-6,-,CASSLGRGRGGYTF
TRBJ1-2,TRBV28,-,CASSFRFGRGYGYTF
TRBJ1-2,TRBV30,-,CAWSDRVDYGYTF
TRBJ2-1,TRBV7-2,TRBD2,CASSTRIRGSLAEQFF
TRBJ2-1,TRBV28,-,CASTPTLLYNEQFF
TRBJ1-5,TRBV27,-,CASSRTVSNQPQHF
TRBJ2-1,TRBV4-1,TRBD1,CASSQLTGIHEQFF
TRBJ2-3,TRBV29-1,TRBD2,CSVRTSGRTDTQYF
TRBJ2-1,TRBV5-1,TRBD2,CASSFTSGRYNEQFF
TRBJ2-6,TRBV5-4,-,CASSLPARVSGANVLTF
TRBJ1-3,TRBV29-1,-,CSVSGTGNTIYF
TRBJ1-2,TRBV13,-,CASSHGVGRGYGYTF
TRBJ2-1,TRBV10-3,TRBD2,CAIRPIAGGLYNEQFF
TRBJ2-5,TRBV28,-,CASSFGGETQYF
TRBJ2-7,TRBV2,-,CASSANEQYF
TRBJ1-1,TRBV5-1,-,CASRDRMNTEAFF
TRBJ2-5,TRBV19,-,CASSNRRTKETQYF
TRBJ2-3,TRBV5-5,-,CASSLIIWRHTDTQYF
TRBJ2-1,TRBV2,-,CATTDTSSYNEQFF
TRBJ2-1,TRBV29-1,TRBD1,CSVRTGGHEQFF